This is a list of T cell receptor beta chains from one sample in a study of blood T cell repertoires in COVID-19. Assay: immunoSEQ multiplex PCR; the TCRdb copy retains only in-frame clones and omits some. The table includes around 310,000 clones, more than 75% detected once. Source material: peripheral blood. The receptors shown here come from a woman aged 45 to 65 with active or convalescent COVID-19. Both conserved end residues are part of each CDR3. D genes are given only for firm matches. Clone size is stated in some rows and not others, as once, few, many or a class when expanded.

J gene: TRBJ1-1; D gene: TRBD1; V gene: TRBV6-2/TRBV6-3; clone size: NA; CDR3 DNA: TGTGCCAGCAGCCGGACAGGGAGTACTGAAGCTTTCTTT; CDR3 protein: CASSRTGSTEAFF
J gene: TRBJ1-2; D gene: NA; V gene: TRBV10-3; clone size: NA; CDR3 DNA: TGTGCCATCAGGGGGCAGGGCCAGGGGAGCTATGGCTACACCTTC; CDR3 protein: CAIRGQGQGSYGYTF
J gene: TRBJ1-5; D gene: NA; V gene: TRBV18; clone size: NA; CDR3 DNA: TGTGCCAGCTCACTAGTAAAACAGGGTGGCAATCAGCCCCAGCATTTT; CDR3 protein: CASSLVKQGGNQPQHF
J gene: TRBJ1-4; D gene: NA; V gene: TRBV5-1; clone size: NA; CDR3 DNA: TGCGCCAGCAGCTTAGGGCAGGGGAGCGGTAATGAAAAACTGTTTTTT; CDR3 protein: CASSLGQGSGNEKLFF
J gene: TRBJ1-1; D gene: TRBD1; V gene: TRBV30; clone size: NA; CDR3 DNA: TGTGCCTGGAGCGCCGACAGGGGCGGCACTGAAGCTTTCTTT; CDR3 protein: CAWSADRGGTEAFF
J gene: TRBJ2-7; D gene: NA; V gene: TRBV6-2/TRBV6-3; clone size: NA; CDR3 DNA: TGTGCCAGCAGTTACAAGGGGGAGCAGTACTTC; CDR3 protein: CASSYKGEQYF
J gene: TRBJ2-5; D gene: TRBD1; V gene: TRBV7-6; clone size: once; CDR3 DNA: TGTGCCAGCAGCTTACGGACAGGGAGAGGGGAGACCCAGTACTTC; CDR3 protein: CASSLRTGRGETQYF
J gene: TRBJ2-3; D gene: TRBD2; V gene: TRBV7-3; clone size: NA; CDR3 DNA: TGTGCCAGCAGCTTAAGACTAGCGGGGTCCACAGATACGCAGTATTTT; CDR3 protein: CASSLRLAGSTDTQYF
J gene: TRBJ1-2; D gene: TRBD1; V gene: TRBV15; clone size: NA; CDR3 DNA: TGTGCCACCAGCAGAGGACAGGGGGGCTATGGCTACACCTTC; CDR3 protein: CATSRGQGGYGYTF
J gene: TRBJ1-5; D gene: NA; V gene: TRBV28; clone size: NA; CDR3 DNA: TGTGCCAGCAGTTTGGAGTATAGCAATCAGCCCCAGCATTTT; CDR3 protein: CASSLEYSNQPQHF
J gene: TRBJ1-3; D gene: NA; V gene: TRBV4-3; clone size: NA; CDR3 DNA: TGCGCCAGCAGCCAAGATACAGGAAACACCATATATTTT; CDR3 protein: CASSQDTGNTIYF
J gene: TRBJ2-2; D gene: NA; V gene: TRBV5-1; clone size: NA; CDR3 DNA: TGCGCCAGCAGCTTGGCCGGGGGACAGAAAACCGGGGAGCTGTTTTTT; CDR3 protein: CASSLAGGQKTGELFF
J gene: TRBJ2-3; D gene: NA; V gene: TRBV3-1/TRBV3-2; clone size: NA; CDR3 DNA: TGTGCCAGCAGCCCCTGGCTCCCCACAGATACGCAGTATTTT; CDR3 protein: CASSPWLPTDTQYF
J gene: TRBJ2-1; D gene: TRBD2; V gene: TRBV6-2/TRBV6-3; clone size: NA; CDR3 DNA: TGTGCCAGCAGTTATCGGGACTATCAGTTCTTC; CDR3 protein: CASSYRDYQFF
J gene: TRBJ1-2; D gene: TRBD1; V gene: TRBV5-4; clone size: few; CDR3 DNA: TGTGCCAGCAGTGTGGACAGGGTTTATGGCTACACCTTC; CDR3 protein: CASSVDRVYGYTF
J gene: TRBJ2-2; D gene: NA; V gene: TRBV19; clone size: NA; CDR3 DNA: TGTGCCAGTAGTATTTGGGCCCTCAGGGGATGGAACACCGGGGAGCTGTTTTTT; CDR3 protein: CASSIWALRGWNTGELFF
J gene: TRBJ2-1; D gene: NA; V gene: TRBV19; clone size: NA; CDR3 DNA: TGTGCCAGTGGCGCTGGGGGGGCATTAAAGGGCAATGAGCAGTTCTTC; CDR3 protein: CASGAGGALKGNEQFF
J gene: TRBJ1-3; D gene: TRBD1; V gene: TRBV3-1/TRBV3-2; clone size: NA; CDR3 DNA: TGTGCCAGCAGCCAAGATACAGGGGCTGGAAACACCATATATTTT; CDR3 protein: CASSQDTGAGNTIYF
J gene: TRBJ1-4; D gene: NA; V gene: TRBV7-2; clone size: NA; CDR3 DNA: TGTGCCAGCAGCTTAGGAGACAGATCAACTAATGAAAAACTGTTTTTT; CDR3 protein: CASSLGDRSTNEKLFF
J gene: TRBJ2-2; D gene: NA; V gene: TRBV9; clone size: NA; CDR3 DNA: TGTGCCAGCAGCGCCCTCTCCGGGGGCGGGAGAAGCGGGGAGCTGTTTTTT; CDR3 protein: CASSALSGGGRSGELFF
J gene: TRBJ2-7; D gene: TRBD1; V gene: TRBV18; clone size: NA; CDR3 DNA: TGTGCCAGCTCACCACTACAGGGGATTGGTTTCTACGAGCAGTACTTC; CDR3 protein: CASSPLQGIGFYEQYF
J gene: TRBJ1-1; D gene: NA; V gene: TRBV19; clone size: NA; CDR3 DNA: TGTGCCAGTAGTCCCCTCAAACAGCTGAACACTGAAGCTTTCTTT; CDR3 protein: CASSPLKQLNTEAFF
J gene: TRBJ2-7; D gene: NA; V gene: TRBV3-1/TRBV3-2; clone size: once; CDR3 DNA: TGTGCCAGCAGCCAAGATTTGAGGAGCTCCTACGAGCAGTACTTC; CDR3 protein: CASSQDLRSSYEQYF
J gene: TRBJ1-4; D gene: TRBD1; V gene: TRBV4-3; clone size: NA; CDR3 DNA: TGCGCCAGCAGCCAAGTGACAGGGGGTGAAAAACTGTTTTTT; CDR3 protein: CASSQVTGGEKLFF
J gene: TRBJ2-7; D gene: TRBD1; V gene: TRBV5-1; clone size: once; CDR3 DNA: TGCGCCAGCAGGACCCGGGACAGGGGACCCTACGAGCAGTACTTC; CDR3 protein: CASRTRDRGPYEQYF
J gene: TRBJ1-1; D gene: NA; V gene: TRBV10-3; clone size: NA; CDR3 DNA: TGTGCCATCAGTGATTCGGGAATCGTGAACACTGAAGCTTTCTTT; CDR3 protein: CAISDSGIVNTEAFF
J gene: TRBJ1-4; D gene: NA; V gene: TRBV19; clone size: NA; CDR3 DNA: TGTGCCAGTAGTATAGTGGCCAGCCGGGTGTTATGTGATGAAAAACTGTTTTTT; CDR3 protein: CASSIVASRVLCDEKLFF
J gene: TRBJ1-2; D gene: NA; V gene: TRBV6-4; clone size: NA; CDR3 DNA: TGTGCCAGCATGCGGATCGGGACAAGGCTGGCCTGTAACTATGGCTACACCTTC; CDR3 protein: CASMRIGTRLACNYGYTF
J gene: TRBJ1-4; D gene: TRBD1; V gene: TRBV29-1; clone size: NA; CDR3 DNA: TGCAGCGTTGAATTCGGACAGGGTGGAGAAAAACTGTTTTTT; CDR3 protein: CSVEFGQGGEKLFF
J gene: TRBJ2-7; D gene: NA; V gene: TRBV7-9; clone size: NA; CDR3 DNA: TGTGCCAGCAGCGACTTGTACGAGCAGTACTTC; CDR3 protein: CASSDLYEQYF
J gene: TRBJ1-1; D gene: NA; V gene: TRBV29-1; clone size: NA; CDR3 DNA: TGCAGCGTTGAACAGGTGAACACTGAAGCTTTCTTT; CDR3 protein: CSVEQVNTEAFF
J gene: TRBJ1-1; D gene: NA; V gene: TRBV5-4; clone size: once; CDR3 DNA: TGTGCCAGCAGCTTGGAGGGCAGGCCGGGAATCAACACTGAAGCTTTCTTT; CDR3 protein: CASSLEGRPGINTEAFF
J gene: TRBJ1-5; D gene: TRBD1; V gene: TRBV6-2/TRBV6-3; clone size: NA; CDR3 DNA: TGTGCCAGCAGTTTTTACAGGGGCGCCAGCAATCAGCCCCAGCATTTT; CDR3 protein: CASSFYRGASNQPQHF
J gene: TRBJ1-1; D gene: NA; V gene: TRBV20-1; clone size: NA; CDR3 DNA: TGCAGCTGGACTTGGAACACTGAAGCTTTCTTT; CDR3 protein: CSWTWNTEAFF
J gene: TRBJ1-5; D gene: TRBD1; V gene: TRBV11-3; clone size: NA; CDR3 DNA: TGTGCCAGCAGCCTTCCGGGACAGGGATGCCAGCCCCAGCATTTT; CDR3 protein: CASSLPGQGCQPQHF
J gene: TRBJ2-5; D gene: TRBD2; V gene: TRBV4-1; clone size: few; CDR3 DNA: TGCGCCAGCAGCGCGCCGGGACTAGCGGGAGGGCCGGCCCAGTACTTC; CDR3 protein: CASSAPGLAGGPAQYF
J gene: TRBJ1-2; D gene: NA; V gene: TRBV19; clone size: NA; CDR3 DNA: TGTGCCAGTAGTACGACAGCTAACTATGGCTACACCTTC; CDR3 protein: CASSTTANYGYTF
J gene: TRBJ2-7; D gene: TRBD1; V gene: TRBV5-4; clone size: NA; CDR3 DNA: TGTGCCAGCAGCCCAAGCCCTGACAGGGACTACGAGCAGTACTTC; CDR3 protein: CASSPSPDRDYEQYF
J gene: TRBJ2-1; D gene: NA; V gene: TRBV24-1; clone size: NA; CDR3 DNA: TGTGCCACCAGTGATTTGGGCGGATTCTACAATGAGCAGTTCTTC; CDR3 protein: CATSDLGGFYNEQFF
J gene: TRBJ2-7; D gene: TRBD2; V gene: TRBV18; clone size: NA; CDR3 DNA: TGTGCCAGCTCACCACCTTTCGGGACTAGCGGAACCTTCTCCTACGAGCAGTACTTC; CDR3 protein: CASSPPFGTSGTFSYEQYF
J gene: TRBJ1-2; D gene: TRBD1; V gene: TRBV27; clone size: NA; CDR3 DNA: TGTGCCAGCAGTTCGGACTTGACAGGGAGGTATGGCTACACCTTC; CDR3 protein: CASSSDLTGRYGYTF
J gene: TRBJ2-3; D gene: TRBD2; V gene: TRBV7-2; clone size: NA; CDR3 DNA: TGTGCCAGCAGCCCTCGGACTAGCGGGAGTCTGACAGATACGCAGTATTTT; CDR3 protein: CASSPRTSGSLTDTQYF
J gene: TRBJ1-1; D gene: TRBD1; V gene: TRBV5-1; clone size: few; CDR3 DNA: TGCGCCAGCAGCCATACTACAGGGGGCAGGTACACTGAAGCTTTCTTT; CDR3 protein: CASSHTTGGRYTEAFF
J gene: TRBJ2-3; D gene: TRBD1; V gene: TRBV10-1; clone size: NA; CDR3 DNA: TGCGCCAGCAGTTCAGGGGGTACGCAGTATTTT; CDR3 protein: CASSSGGTQYF
J gene: TRBJ1-4; D gene: NA; V gene: TRBV6-2/TRBV6-3; clone size: NA; CDR3 DNA: TGTGCCAGCAGTTACCCCGGGACATCAAATGAAAAACTGTTTTTT; CDR3 protein: CASSYPGTSNEKLFF
J gene: TRBJ2-7; D gene: TRBD2; V gene: TRBV5-4; clone size: NA; CDR3 DNA: TGTGCCAGCAGCTTGGTGACTAGCGACCACGAGCAGTACTTC; CDR3 protein: CASSLVTSDHEQYF